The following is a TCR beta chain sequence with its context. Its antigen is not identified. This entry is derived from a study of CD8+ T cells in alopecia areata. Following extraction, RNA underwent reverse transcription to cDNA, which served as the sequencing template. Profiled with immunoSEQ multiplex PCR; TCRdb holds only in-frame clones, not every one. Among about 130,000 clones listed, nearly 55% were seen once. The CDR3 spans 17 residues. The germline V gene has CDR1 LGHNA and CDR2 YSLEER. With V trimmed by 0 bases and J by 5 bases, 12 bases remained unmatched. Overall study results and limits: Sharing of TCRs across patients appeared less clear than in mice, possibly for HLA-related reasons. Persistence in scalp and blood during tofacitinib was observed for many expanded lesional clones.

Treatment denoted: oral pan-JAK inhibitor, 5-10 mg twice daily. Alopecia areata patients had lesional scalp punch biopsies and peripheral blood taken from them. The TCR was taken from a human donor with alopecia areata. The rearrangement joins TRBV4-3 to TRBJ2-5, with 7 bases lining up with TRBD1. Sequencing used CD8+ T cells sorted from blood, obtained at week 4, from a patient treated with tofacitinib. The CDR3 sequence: CASSQDRPTGEFETQYF. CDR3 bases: TGCGCCAGCAGCCAAGATCGACCAACAGGGGAGTTTGAGACCCAGTACTTC.